This T cell receptor (beta chain) emerged from a study of T cell repertoires and HLA-DP antigens. Notes on the study in general: A non-physiological HeLa system presented antigen to total CD4+ responders. The CD4+ repertoire was not split into naive and memory.

As concerns this clone: Its antigen is undetermined.

The CDR3 totals 14 residues. Between the trimmed V and J ends, which lost 4 bases and 1 base, there was a span of 10 bases. Germline V lookup: CDR1 ENHRY, CDR2 SYGVKD. Here immunoSEQ multiplex PCR was the method, and the copy in TCRdb shows in-frame clones only, minus some. The table includes about 89,000 clones, approximately 86% detected once. The specimen sequenced was CD4+ T cells from PBMCs. V gene TRBV10-3 combines with J gene TRBJ1-1; D not resolved. This clonotype was obtained from a man aged 50 to 59 in good health and CMV-seronegative. CDR3 sequence: CAISANSRNTEAFF. The DNA for the CDR3 is TGTGCCATCAGTGCAAATTCCAGGAACACTGAAGCTTTCTTT.